The subject of this entry is one TCR beta chain. The data originate from a study of cytomegalovirus exposure and HLA in healthy donors. Clones were read by immunoSEQ multiplex PCR, and TCRdb kept only the in-frame ones, dropping some. The sample lists 300,000 or so clones, nearly 90% occurring once. Sequencing was performed on PBMCs. The TCR was taken from a man younger than 45 in good health and CMV-seronegative.

Here the CDR3 reads CASRTLAAAYEQYF. The CDR3 DNA reads as TGTGCCAGCAGGACCCTTGCGGCGGCCTACGAGCAGTACTTC. The rearrangement uses TRBV6-5 and TRBJ2-7; unclear D gene. This CDR3 contains 14 residues. V was clipped by 6 bases and J by 2 bases, with 14 bases between them. CDR1 and CDR2 (germline): MNHEY, SVGAGI.